The entry that follows covers one TCR beta chain sequence. TCRdb's copy holds only in-frame clones and misses some; the assay was immunoSEQ multiplex PCR. The table shows some 100,000 clones, with roughly 90% occurring only once. This sample was taken from a study of control samples from healthy donors and cancer patients. The ends lost 0 bases at V and 5 bases at J; junction bases unmatched: 13. Germline V CDR1 and CDR2: SGHNT, YENEEA. This CDR3 region has 19 residues. What was sequenced was blood. This TCR was recovered from a human donor in good health. The donor label of this sample is uncertain. The chain carries TRBV11-3 and TRBJ1-6; 7 nucleotides match TRBD1. The CDR3 sequence is CASSLDSGPRDSNNSPLHF. DNA of the CDR3: TGTGCCAGCAGCTTAGATAGCGGGCCGCGGGACAGCAATAATTCACCCCTCCACTTT.